Listed below are T cell receptor beta chains from one sample, sequenced in a study of post-analysis software for immune sequencing data. TCRdb reanalysed the PCR reads using MiXCR and keeps one entry per CDR3 protein. The sample contains a few hundred thousand distinct CDR3 sequences, about a third of which appear only once. The specimen was blood. The receptors shown here come from a girl between 5 and 17 years old with multiple sclerosis. The CDR3 runs from the conserved cysteine through the conserved F or W. A D gene is named only where the DNA matches it firmly. Clone size is given for some rows only: seen once, a few or many times, or a class if the clone is expanded.

D	J	size	V	DNA	CDR3
TRBD1	TRBJ2-3	.	TRBV29-1	TGCAGCGCCGGGACAGCTGATTACACAGATACGCAGTATTTT	CSAGTADYTDTQYF
TRBD2	TRBJ2-4	.	TRBV5-5	TGTGCCAGCAGCCCCGGACTAGCGGGGGTCCCTGCCAAAAACATTCAGTACTTC	CASSPGLAGVPAKNIQYF
.	TRBJ1-2	few	TRBV11-2	TGTGCCAGCAGCCTTAGGGAGGATCGGAATGGCTACACCTTC	CASSLREDRNGYTF
.	TRBJ1-2	.	TRBV27	TGTGCCAGCAGTCCAAGGGGGAATGGCTACACCTTC	CASSPRGNGYTF
.	TRBJ2-7	few	TRBV7-2	TGTGCCAGCAGCTTCATAGGGGGATGGTACGAGCAGTACTTC	CASSFIGGWYEQYF
TRBD2	TRBJ2-3	.	TRBV20-1	TGCAGTGCCAGAGATGCGGTTAGCGGGGGAGTTATTACAGATACGCAGTATTTT	CSARDAVSGGVITDTQYF
TRBD1	TRBJ2-7	few	TRBV27	TGTGCCAGCAGGCGACAGGGTCCGTACGAGCAGTACTTC	CASRRQGPYEQYF
.	TRBJ1-2	.	TRBV12-3/TRBV12-4	TGTGCCAGCAGTTTCCAAGGGACTTATGTCTACGTCCACACCTTC	CASSFQGTYVYVHTF
TRBD1	TRBJ2-2	.	TRBV10-3	TGTGCCATCAGCCCGGGACAGATCACCGGGGAGCTGTTTTTT	CAISPGQITGELFF
TRBD2	TRBJ2-1	.	TRBV10-2	TGCGCCAGCAGTGATCGAGTTCGACGGGGGGGTTATCGGAATGAGCAGTTCTTC	CASSDRVRRGGYRNEQFF
.	TRBJ2-5	.	TRBV27	TGTGCCAGGGGAATCGACGGTGAGCAGTACTTC	CARGIDGEQYF
.	TRBJ1-5	.	TRBV5-1	TGCGCCAGCAGTTTAACAGGGCTCAGCAATCAGCCCCAGCATTTT	CASSLTGLSNQPQHF
TRBD2	TRBJ2-1	few	TRBV9	TGTGCCAGCAGCGTTTCGACAAGGACTAGCGGGGGGGCCGTTGAGCAGTTCTTC	CASSVSTRTSGGAVEQFF
TRBD1	TRBJ1-2	.	TRBV7-2	TGTGCCAGCAGCTTAGGCGGGACAGGGTGGCATGGCTACACCTTC	CASSLGGTGWHGYTF
TRBD1	TRBJ2-7	many	TRBV6-5	TGTGCCAGCAGGGGCGGACAGGAACCCTCCTACGAGCAGTACTTC	CASRGGQEPSYEQYF
.	TRBJ2-3	.	TRBV5-1	TGCGCCAGCAGCTGGGTGCCAAACACAGATACGCAGTATTTT	CASSWVPNTDTQYF
.	TRBJ1-1	once	TRBV7-9	TGTGCCAGCAGCTTAAACGTCGGGACATCTGAAGCTTTCTTT	CASSLNVGTSEAFF
.	TRBJ2-7	.	TRBV6-2/TRBV6-3	TGTGCATCACGGGGCATCTCAGGCTTGGCCCCCAATTCCTACGAGCAGTACTTC	CASRGISGLAPNSYEQYF
TRBD1	TRBJ2-7	few	TRBV29-1	TGCAGCGTTACTAAGGACAGGGGGTACTTC	CSVTKDRGYF
TRBD1	TRBJ2-1	.	TRBV5-5	TGTGCCAGCAGCTTAGCGGGACAGGGTACTGTCAATGAGCAGTTCTTC	CASSLAGQGTVNEQFF
.	TRBJ2-7	.	TRBV27	TGTGCCAGCAGGTTTTTAGGAGGGCCCCTCGAGCAGTACTTC	CASRFLGGPLEQYF
.	TRBJ2-3	few	TRBV7-2	TGTGCCAGCATCCTCTCAACTAGCACAGATACGCAGTATTTT	CASILSTSTDTQYF
.	TRBJ2-7	.	TRBV7-2	TGTGCCAGCAGCCAGTTCCCAGCCCAGTACTTC	CASSQFPAQYF
TRBD1	TRBJ2-3	many	TRBV5-1	TGCGCCAGCGCCGACAGGGGCAGCACAGATACGCAGTATTTT	CASADRGSTDTQYF
TRBD1	TRBJ1-5	few	TRBV10-3	TGTGCCATCAGTGCCGAAGGGGGCTCGGGTACTCAGCCCCAGCATTTT	CAISAEGGSGTQPQHF
.	TRBJ1-1	few	TRBV7-9	TGTGCCAGCAGCTTAAGACGGGAAAGGGAGAACACTGAAGCTTTCTTT	CASSLRRERENTEAFF
.	TRBJ1-4	.	TRBV7-9	TGTGCCAGCAGCTTCAACAGGCCAACTAATGAAAAACTGTTTTTT	CASSFNRPTNEKLFF
.	TRBJ2-7	.	TRBV5-1	TGCGCCAGCAGCTTGGGGGCAATGTCAGGGGCGTACGAGCAGTACTTC	CASSLGAMSGAYEQYF
.	TRBJ2-7	.	TRBV27	TGTGCCAGCGCCTGGACAATTCCGGGGTACGAGCAGTACTTC	CASAWTIPGYEQYF
.	TRBJ2-7	.	TRBV9	TGTGCCAGCAGCGATCGGGACTCGACCTACGAGCAGTACTTC	CASSDRDSTYEQYF
.	TRBJ2-4	few	TRBV4-2	TGTGCCAGCAGCCCCCGCCTCCTTACTAGTGGGGGGGGCGTTCAGTACTTC	CASSPRLLTSGGGVQYF
TRBD1	TRBJ2-7	.	TRBV7-2	TGTGCCAGCAGCTTTACCGGGACAGGGGGAACCTACGAGCAGTACTTC	CASSFTGTGGTYEQYF
TRBD1	TRBJ2-5	.	TRBV7-8	TGTGCCAGCAGGACCCCCCCAGGGGCAGGGGGAAGAGAGACCCAGTACTTC	CASRTPPGAGGRETQYF
TRBD2	TRBJ2-5	few	TRBV12-3/TRBV12-4	TGTGCCAGCAGTTTCTCCCTTAGCGGGGGCCAAGAGACCCAGTACTTC	CASSFSLSGGQETQYF
.	TRBJ2-1	few	TRBV4-1	TGCGCCAGCAGCTTCGGACAGTCAAACAATGAGCAGTTCTTC	CASSFGQSNNEQFF
.	TRBJ1-2	many	TRBV6-2/TRBV6-3	TGTGCCAGCAGTTACCAGAGTTCCTCGTTCTATGGCTACACCTTC	CASSYQSSSFYGYTF
.	TRBJ1-4	few	TRBV9	TGTGCCAGCAGCAGAAACGGACGGACTAATGAAAAACTGTTTTTT	CASSRNGRTNEKLFF
.	TRBJ2-5	few	TRBV5-1	TGCGCCAGCAGCTTGGCCGCTGGGCAGGAGACCCAGTACTTC	CASSLAAGQETQYF
.	TRBJ2-7	.	TRBV29-1	TGCAGCCCCGGGGACAAGGTCTACGAGCGGTACTTC	CSPGDKVYERYF
TRBD1	TRBJ2-7	few	TRBV29-1	TGCAGCGTATCGACAGGGGGCTACGAGCAGTACTTC	CSVSTGGYEQYF
.	TRBJ2-3	.	TRBV7-9	TGTGTCAGCAGCTTAGCGCTCACAGACGTCTTTGATACGCAGTATTTT	CVSSLALTDVFDTQYF
TRBD2	TRBJ2-3	once	TRBV25-1	TGTGCCAGCAGTGAACCTCTAATGGGGAGGGGAGATACGCAGTATTTT	CASSEPLMGRGDTQYF
.	TRBJ1-4	few	TRBV20-1	TGCAGCTTTCTAGGCACTAATGAAAAACTGTTTTTT	CSFLGTNEKLFF
.	TRBJ1-3	.	TRBV28	TGTGCCAGCAGTGTAAAACAGGTGGACACCATATATTTT	CASSVKQVDTIYF
TRBD1	TRBJ2-3	.	TRBV7-2	TGTGCCAGCAGCTCGACAGGGGCGGCAGATACGCAGTATTTT	CASSSTGAADTQYF
.	TRBJ1-2	.	TRBV20-1	TGCAGTGCTAGGGAAGACAGAACCTACACCTTC	CSAREDRTYTF
TRBD1	TRBJ1-1	few	TRBV6-2/TRBV6-3	TGTGCCAGCAGACATGCCGGGACAGGGGGCACTGAAGCTTTCTTT	CASRHAGTGGTEAFF
.	TRBJ1-5	.	TRBV12-3/TRBV12-4	TGTGCCAGCAGTTTTTGGGGGAATGGTCAGCCCCAGCATTTT	CASSFWGNGQPQHF
TRBD1	TRBJ2-7	.	TRBV28	TGTGCCAGCAGTCCTCCCGGGACAGGGGGTCGCGAGCAGTACTTC	CASSPPGTGGREQYF
.	TRBJ2-5	.	TRBV4-2	TGTGCCAGCAGCCAAGTAATTTTCAGGGCGGATGAGCAGTACTTC	CASSQVIFRADEQYF
.	TRBJ1-5	once	TRBV5-5	TGTGCCAGCAGCTTGGAGGTATGGGCGACAGCTAATCAGCCCCAGCATTTT	CASSLEVWATANQPQHF
.	TRBJ1-2	few	TRBV7-9	TGTGCCAGCAGCTTAGGACCAGGCTATGGCTACACCTTC	CASSLGPGYGYTF